Listed below are T cell receptor beta chains from one sample, sequenced in a study of CD8 T cells in Susac syndrome. TCRdb used MiXCR to reprocess the immunoSEQ multiplex PCR reads, holding one entry per CDR3 protein. The table records roughly 180,000 distinct CDR3 sequences, just under 95% of them present only once. Specimen: CD4+ T cells from PBMCs. The receptors come from a human donor with Susac syndrome. Each CDR3 is given with its conserved first and last residue. The D gene is left open where the match is weak. A row's size may be missing; if present it is once, few, many or a size class.

TRBD1	TRBV28	NA	TRBJ2-1	CASSGGTGRYYNEQFF	TGTGCCAGCAGTGGCGGGACAGGCCGGTACTACAATGAGCAGTTCTTC
TRBD1	TRBV20-1	NA	TRBJ1-2	CSARDRDRGNYGYTF	TGCAGTGCTAGAGATCGGGACAGGGGGAACTATGGCTACACCTTC
NA	TRBV28	NA	TRBJ2-4	CASSLLGRESERNIQYF	TGTGCCAGCAGTTTATTAGGCCGGGAAAGCGAGCGGAACATTCAGTACTTC
NA	TRBV30	NA	TRBJ1-5	CAWSVSQGQPQHF	TGTGCCTGGAGTGTATCGCAGGGACAGCCCCAGCATTTT
NA	TRBV4-2	NA	TRBJ2-5	CASSQGRAGETQYF	TGTGCCAGCAGCCAAGGACGGGCTGGGGAGACCCAGTACTTC
NA	TRBV6-2/TRBV6-3	NA	TRBJ1-1	CASSYGVTVNTEAFF	TGTGCCAGCAGTTACGGGGTTACAGTGAACACTGAAGCTTTCTTT
TRBD1	TRBV5-1	NA	TRBJ1-6	CASSLAGTGGNSPLHF	TGCGCCAGCAGCTTGGCCGGGACAGGGGGTAATTCACCCCTCCACTTT
TRBD1	TRBV10-3	NA	TRBJ2-5	CAISDPNRGETQYF	TGTGCCATCAGTGACCCGAACAGGGGAGAGACCCAGTACTTC
NA	TRBV2	NA	TRBJ1-1	CASRLRDTEAFF	TGTGCCAGCAGACTACGGGACACTGAAGCTTTCTTT
NA	TRBV6-2/TRBV6-3	NA	TRBJ2-7	CASSYSIISYEQYF	TGTGCCAGCAGTTACTCGATCATATCCTACGAGCAGTACTTC
TRBD1	TRBV24-1	NA	TRBJ2-1	CATGTGRNEQFF	TGTGCCACCGGGACAGGCCGGAATGAGCAGTTCTTC
NA	TRBV25-1	NA	TRBJ2-7	CASRELPGEGQPHEQYF	TGTGCCAGCAGGGAATTACCAGGAGAGGGACAACCCCACGAGCAGTACTTC
NA	TRBV11-2	NA	TRBJ2-2	CASTQPPFFSGERTGELFF	TGTGCCAGCACCCAACCCCCCTTTTTCTCAGGGGAGAGGACCGGGGAGCTGTTTTTT
TRBD2	TRBV5-6	NA	TRBJ2-1	CASSASGGYNEQFF	TGTGCCAGCAGCGCTAGCGGGGGGTACAATGAGCAGTTCTTC
NA	TRBV7-2	NA	TRBJ2-3	CASSLFDWDTQYF	TGTGCCAGCAGCTTATTTGATTGGGATACGCAGTATTTT
NA	TRBV20-1	NA	TRBJ1-1	CSATYTGANTEAFF	TGCAGTGCTACCTACACGGGGGCGAACACTGAAGCTTTCTTT
NA	TRBV28	once	TRBJ1-5	CASSNTNQPQHF	TGTGCCAGCAGTAACACCAATCAGCCCCAGCATTTT
NA	TRBV2	NA	TRBJ1-5	CASNRDGPGPQHF	TGTGCCAGCAACCGGGACGGCCCAGGGCCCCAGCATTTT
NA	TRBV20-1	NA	TRBJ2-5	CSAGSRQSYQETQYF	TGCAGTGCTGGAAGCCGACAGTCGTACCAAGAGACCCAGTACTTC
NA	TRBV7-3	once	TRBJ1-1	CASSSPGVEEAFF	TGTGCCAGCAGCTCCCCAGGGGTGGAAGAAGCTTTCTTT
TRBD1	TRBV6-5	NA	TRBJ2-7	CASSSGTGGLYEQYF	TGTGCCAGCAGTTCCGGGACAGGGGGTCTCTACGAGCAGTACTTC
NA	TRBV7-9	NA	TRBJ2-7	CASSFESSYEQYF	TGTGCCAGCAGCTTCGAGAGCTCCTACGAGCAGTACTTC
NA	TRBV20-1	NA	TRBJ1-2	CSARVRTSYGYTF	TGCAGTGCTAGAGTGAGGACCAGCTATGGCTACACCTTC
NA	TRBV28	once	TRBJ2-2	CASSFGTGRTGELFF	TGTGCCAGCAGTTTTGGTACAGGCCGCACCGGGGAGCTGTTTTTT
NA	TRBV20-1	NA	TRBJ1-1	CSAQRGTEAFF	TGCAGTGCCCAGAGGGGGACTGAAGCTTTCTTT
NA	TRBV30	NA	TRBJ2-5	CAWSGGVAWETQYF	TGTGCCTGGAGTGGAGGGGTTGCATGGGAGACCCAGTACTTC
NA	TRBV29-1	NA	TRBJ2-5	CSVEDPRSRQETQYF	TGCAGCGTTGAAGATCCTAGAAGTAGACAAGAGACCCAGTACTTC
TRBD2	TRBV28	NA	TRBJ2-1	CASSGGEARSYNEQFF	TGTGCCAGCAGTGGGGGGGAGGCCCGCTCCTACAATGAGCAGTTCTTC
NA	TRBV11-2	NA	TRBJ1-5	CASSLERDQPQHF	TGTGCCAGCAGCTTAGAGAGGGATCAGCCCCAGCATTTT
NA	TRBV20-1	NA	TRBJ2-7	CSIRGSGSEEQYF	TGCAGTATTAGGGGATCCGGGAGTGAGGAGCAGTACTTC
NA	TRBV20-1	NA	TRBJ1-5	CSAGMQGNQPQHF	TGCAGTGCTGGAATGCAGGGGAATCAGCCCCAGCATTTT
NA	TRBV20-1	NA	TRBJ1-6	CSAKRDGNNSPLHF	TGCAGTGCAAAACGGGACGGGAATAATTCACCCCTCCACTTT